The clone carrying this T cell receptor beta chain showed up just a few times. The antigen is not known. These data come from a study of T cells after yellow fever vaccination. A universal primer site and UMIs were added as TCR cDNA was made by 5'RACE template switching. TCRdb re-called the 5' RACE reads through MiXCR, storing one row per CDR3 protein. This table holds approximately 300,000 distinct CDR3 sequences, 6.8% found once. The ends were cut back, 6 bases at V and 4 bases at J, with 21 bases in the middle. The germline CDR1 and CDR2 sequences are MDHEN and SYDVKM. The CDR3 is 16 residues long. Study-level results: Post-booster repertoires again held most primary-vaccination clones (roughly 95% CD4, 85% to 90% CD8). Abundant clonotypes (contaminants from the bulk population) could be present in FACS-sorted repertoires. The secondary T-cell response peaked on day 5, not day 15, but was weaker.

The source material was PBMCs, sampled about 41 days after the first yellow fever vaccination. The J gene is TRBJ2-5, the V gene TRBV28; the D gene is possibly TRBD2 (6 bases). This TCR derives from a man younger than 35 who received the YFV17D yellow fever vaccine. The CDR3 sequence is CASRQGGKVGRETQYF. The CDR3 nucleotides are TGTGCCAGCAGACAAGGCGGGAAGGTCGGTCGAGAGACCCAGTACTTC.